The T cell receptor (beta chain) under discussion was sequenced for a study of blood T cell repertoires in COVID-19. Here immunoSEQ multiplex PCR was the method, and the copy in TCRdb shows in-frame clones only, minus some. The sample contains about 76,000 clones, 82% of which appear only once. The ends were cut back, 0 bases at V and 5 bases at J, with 13 bases in the middle. CDR3 length: 15 amino acids. CDR1 is LGHDT and CDR2 is YNNKEL in the germline V gene (reference sequence). This clonotype originated in a human donor in a cohort sampled during active COVID-19. The rearrangement joins TRBV3-1 (or the pseudogene TRBV3-2) to TRBJ1-2, with D possibly being TRBD1 (6 bases). Sequences were obtained from peripheral blood. The CDR3 sequence is CASSQDTQGRYGYTF. In nucleotides, the CDR3 is TGTGCCAGCAGCCAAGATACACAGGGACGGTATGGCTACACCTTC.